The 28 T cell receptor beta chains listed next were all sequenced from one sample in a study of CD8+CD57+ T cells in acquired aplastic anemia. The template for TCR beta VDJ and CDR3 sequence profiling was genomic DNA. Each CDR3 protein is one row after TCRdb ran MiXCR on the reads. Of approximately 190,000 distinct CDR3 sequences detected, 64% appear once; the ten largest clones hold around 45%. Sequencing used sorted CD4+, CD8+, or CD8+CD57+ T cells (not recorded which) from PBMCs. Source of these receptors: a human donor with severe aplastic anemia or a healthy control (not recorded which).

This rearrangement joins TRBV24-1 to TRBJ2-3; D assignment may be TRBD1 or TRBD2 (6 bases each). There are 16 residues in the CDR3. Germline CDR1 reads KGHDR; CDR2 reads SFDVKD. Trimming left V 0 bases short and J 2 bases short, with 11 bases between. CDR3 in amino acids: CATSDLQGTHTDTQYF. As DNA, the CDR3 is TGTGCCACCAGTGATTTGCAGGGGACTCACACAGATACGCAGTATTTT.

This chain links TRBV19 with TRBJ1-4; D gene unclear. Germline values: CDR1 LNHDA, CDR2 SQIVND (reference sequence). The CDR3 is 18 amino acids. V lost 8 bases to trimming and J lost 3 bases, with 25 bases between them. The CDR3 region has the DNA TGTGCCAGTGGGGTGGGGTACAGAAAGAATTCATCTAATGAAAAACTGTTTTTT. This gives the protein CASGVGYRKNSSNEKLFF.

This chain joins TRBV19 and TRBJ1-2; possible D gene TRBD1, 6 bases. CDR3 length: 13 residues. CDR1 is LNHDA and CDR2 is SQIVND in the germline V gene (reference sequence). The V end was cut by 7 bases, the J end by 10 bases, with 19 bases between. The CDR3 region has the DNA TGTGCCAGTACCCCACCCAGGACAGACCTCTACACCTTC. Its translation: CASTPPRTDLYTF.

This clonotype was counted a few times. V gene TRBV20-1 combines with J gene TRBJ2-7, with TRBD1 identical over 9 bases. The germline gives CDR1 DFQATT, CDR2 SNEGSKA (reference sequence). J lost 6 bases, V lost 6 bases, and 9 bases had no gene match. This CDR3 has 13 amino acids. The CDR3 here is CSATGQGRAEQYF. The CDR3 region has the DNA TGCAGTGCCACGGGACAGGGTCGGGCCGAGCAGTACTTC.

This clonotype appeared many times. This sequence joins TRBV13 and TRBJ2-7, with TRBD2 identical over 12 bases. Germline V CDR1 and CDR2: PRHDT, FYEKMQ (reference sequence). The CDR3 extends over 15 amino acids. J lost 1 base, V lost 6 bases, and 4 bases had no gene match. The CDR3 protein is CASSSGLAGSYEQYF. As DNA, the CDR3 is TGTGCCAGCAGTTCGGGACTAGCGGGTTCCTACGAGCAGTACTTC. Full variable domain (outside the CDR3, taken from reference TRBV13 and TRBJ2-7): AAGVIQSPRHLIKEKRETATLKCYPIPRHDTVYWYQQGPGQDPQFLISFYEKMQSDKGSIPDRFSAQQFSDYHSELNMSSLELGDSALYFCASSSGLAGSYEQYFGPGTRLTVT.

The genes are TRBV5-1 and TRBJ1-1, with D uncertain. V lost 0 bases, J lost 3 bases, and 9 bases lay in between. Germline-derived CDR1 and CDR2 are SGHRS and YFSETQ. The CDR3 covers 14 residues. In nucleotides, the CDR3 is TGCGCCAGCAGCTTGGACATCGGGGACACTGAAGCTTTCTTT. Translation gives CASSLDIGDTEAFF.

The chain couples TRBV2 to TRBJ2-7; TRBD2 matches 8 bases. CDR1 and CDR2 (germline): SNHLY, FYNNEI. CDR3 length: 13 amino acids. J gave up 6 bases and V 3 bases, and 4 bases lay outside the gene matches. DNA of the CDR3: TGTGCCAGCAGTGACCAACTAGCGGCCGAGCAGTACTTC. This translates into CASSDQLAAEQYF.

CDR3 nucleotide sequence: TGTGCCAGCAGCTTAAGGCAGGGCCACTACGAGCAGTACTTC. Translation gives CASSLRQGHYEQYF. The gene calls are TRBV7-2 and TRBJ2-7; D is possibly TRBD1 (5 bases). CDR1 is SGHTA and CDR2 is FQGNSA in the germline V gene. With 2 bases removed from V and 3 bases from J, the gap between germline ends came to 11 bases. This CDR3 contains 14 residues.

A single count supports this clonotype. Compared with germline, one end of the junction differs, possibly owing to a read error. This sequence joins TRBV4-1 and TRBJ2-3; 16 bases line up with TRBD2. CDR1 is MGHRA, CDR2 YSYEKL, per germline. The CDR3 contains 18 residues. This CDR3 reads CASSPGLAGGPSTDTQYF. DNA of the CDR3: TGTGCCAGCAGCCCGGGACTAGCGGGAGGGCCTAGCACAGATACGCAGTATTTT.

V usage is TRBV2 and J usage is TRBJ2-7; a weak D match, TRBD1 (6 bases). Germline-derived CDR1 and CDR2 are SNHLY and FYNNEI. CDR3 size: 16 residues. V lost 10 bases and J lost 2, with 24 bases in between. In DNA form, the CDR3 reads TGTGCCATAACATCCCAGGGGCCTTCCCCTCCCTACGAGCAGTACTTC. Amino acids: CAITSQGPSPPYEQYF. Using reference TRBV2 and TRBJ2-7 for the parts outside the CDR3, the full variable domain is EPEVTQTPSHQVTQMGQEVILRCVPISNHLYFYWYRQILGQKVEFLVSFYNNEISEKSEIFDDQFSVERPDGSNFTLKIRSTKLEDSAMYFCAITSQGPSPPYEQYFGPGTRLTVT.

A few counts support this clonotype. CDR3 loop: CASSSGRAYEQYF. The CDR3, as DNA: TGTGCCAGCAGCTCCGGACGGGCCTACGAGCAGTACTTC. This chain links TRBV7-9 with TRBJ2-7; D not resolved. From germline, CDR1 is SEHNR and CDR2 FQNEAQ (reference sequence). V gave up 4 bases and J gave up 2 bases, with 9 bases separating them. CDR3 size: 13 residues.

This clonotype has a handful of counts. The chain is built from TRBV24-1 and TRBJ2-2, with TRBD1 identical over 8 bases. V was pared by 4 bases and J by 1 base, with 4 bases of the junction left unmatched. This CDR3 comprises 16 residues. Germline assignment: CDR1 KGHDR and CDR2 SFDVKD. The CDR3 is CATSDRDRWNTGELFF. DNA of the CDR3: TGTGCCACCAGTGACCGGGACAGGTGGAACACCGGGGAGCTGTTTTTT.

V is TRBV29-1 and J is TRBJ2-7; D is possibly TRBD1 (6 bases). The CDR3 contains 14 residues. Germline assignment: CDR1 SQVTM and CDR2 ANQGSEA. The V gene lost 5 bases and the J gene lost 2 bases, with 16 bases spanning the gap. The CDR3 DNA is TGCAGCGTTCGAGGATCCAGGGGTACCTACGAGCAGTACTTC. This translates into CSVRGSRGTYEQYF.

The CDR3 DNA reads TGTGCCAGCAGCTTAGGTGCGGGAGCTAGCAATGAGCAGTTCTTC. Translation: CASSLGAGASNEQFF. The chain is built from TRBV7-2 and TRBJ2-1; 7 bases agree with TRBD2. The trim removed 1 base at V and 6 bases at J, leaving 6 bases unmatched. Germline loops: CDR1 SGHTA, CDR2 FQGNSA. The CDR3 sequence is 15 residues long.

The genes are TRBV10-3 and TRBJ2-5; TRBD2 might be the D (5 bases). V dropped 10 bases and J dropped 3 bases, with 15 bases sitting between them. CDR3 length equals 13 residues. Germline-derived CDR1 and CDR2 are ENHRY and SYGVKD. CDR3 coding DNA: TGTGCCACCGCTGGGAGAATTGAAGAGACCCAGTACTTC. It yields the protein CATAGRIEETQYF.

V and J are TRBV12-3 or TRBV12-4 and TRBJ1-6; D is perhaps TRBD1 (5 bases). The length of the CDR3 is 15 residues. The V and J ends lost 3 bases and 10 bases respectively, with 16 bases between them. For the CDR3, the DNA is TGTGCCAGCAGTTTTTCGGTCAGGGTCGGGTCACCCCTCCACTTT. Residues: CASSFSVRVGSPLHF.

Concerning this clonotype: The junction departs from the called germline gene at one end, perhaps through a read error. The chain couples TRBV15 to TRBJ1-2; D call uncertain. This CDR3 contains 13 residues. CDR1 and CDR2 (germline): LNHNV, YYDKDF (reference sequence). Here the CDR3 DNA reads TGTGCCACCAGCAGAGAAGTCGGCTATGGCTATACCTTC. Protein: CATSREVGYGYTF. The variable domain in full, completed from reference TRBV15 and TRBJ1-2, reads DAMVIQNPRYQVTQFGKPVTLSCSQTLNHNVMYWYQQKSSQAPKLLFHYYDKDFNNEADTPDNFQSRRPNTSFCFLDIRSPGLGDTAMYLCATSREVGYGYTFGSGTRLTVV.

Points on this clonotype: A read error may produce the germline difference seen at one junction end. This chain links TRBV20-1 with TRBJ1-3; the match to TRBD1 covers 7 bases. Germline loops: CDR1 DFQATT, CDR2 SNEGSKA (reference sequence). The CDR3 consists of 14 residues. CDR3 in amino acids: CSARGGTEENTIYF. CDR3 bases: TGCAGTGCCAGAGGGGGGACAGAAGAAAACACCATATATTTT.

The rearrangement uses TRBV25-1 and TRBJ2-1; 10 bases map to TRBD1. Germline lookup yields CDR1 MGHDK and CDR2 SYGVNS. V lost 4 bases to trimming and J lost 2 bases; unmatched junction nucleotides: 20. This CDR3 is 21 amino acids long. The DNA for the CDR3 is TGTGCCAGCAGTGTATCCCTGGGACAGGGGATCTTTCAGAGGGCCTACAATGAGCAGTTCTTC. Translation gives CASSVSLGQGIFQRAYNEQFF.

V is TRBV4-3 and J is TRBJ1-1; 7 bases are a match to TRBD1. With 5 bases clipped from V and 1 base from J, the junction kept 4 bases outside the gene matches. CDR1 LGHNA and CDR2 YSLEER come from the germline V gene. The CDR3 runs to 14 residues. The DNA for the CDR3 is TGCGCCAGCAGCTTCGGGACAGCGAACACTGAAGCTTTCTTT. Its protein product is CASSFGTANTEAFF.

Ten or more counts support this clonotype. The chain carries TRBV5-4 and TRBJ2-7, with TRBD1 matching over 7 bases. The CDR3 totals 14 residues. V trimming: 3 bases; J trimming: 0 bases; junction bases outside the gene matches: 3. Per the germline V gene, CDR1 is SGHNT and CDR2 is YYREEE (reference sequence). The CDR3 reads CASSYTGASYEQYF. CDR3 in DNA: TGTGCCAGCAGCTATACAGGGGCCTCCTACGAGCAGTACTTC.

As for this clonotype: A much larger clone is a single base away; this may be a read error. This chain connects TRBV6-5 to TRBJ2-1; 9 bases fit TRBD1. The trim removed 5 bases at V and 9 bases at J, leaving 5 bases unmatched. In germline, CDR1 is MNHEY, CDR2 SVGAGI. The CDR3 extends over 13 amino acids. The CDR3 DNA reads TGTGCCAGCAGTCACGGGACAGGGCTTGAGCAGTTCTTC. It translates to CASSHGTGLEQFF.

The rearrangement joins TRBV9 to TRBJ1-3, with 9 bases that match TRBD1. The junction had 9 bases not matched to a gene; V was cut back by 3 bases and J by 8 bases. The CDR3 is 15 residues long. CDR1 SGDLS and CDR2 YYNGEE come from the germline V gene. Here the CDR3 reads CASSGWTGEGDTIYF. Written as DNA, the CDR3 is TGTGCCAGCAGCGGATGGACAGGGGAGGGCGACACCATATATTTT.

For the CDR3, the DNA is TGTGCCAGCAGTGAAGTTTGGGCGGGGGCGGTAGATACGCAGTATTTT. Its translation: CASSEVWAGAVDTQYF. The rearrangement links TRBV2 to TRBJ2-3; tentative D call: TRBD2 (7 bases). This CDR3 has 16 residues. Germline V CDR1 and CDR2: SNHLY, FYNNEI. Trimming removed 1 base at V and 5 bases at J, with 16 bases between.

The chain is built from TRBV24-1 and TRBJ1-1; D not certain. The CDR3 loop spans 15 amino acids. Germline values: CDR1 KGHDR, CDR2 SFDVKD. V gave up 7 bases and J gave up 0 bases, with 14 bases separating them. The chain's CDR3 is CATRKRSRLNTEAFF. The CDR3 nucleotides are TGTGCCACCAGAAAACGATCCAGGCTGAACACTGAAGCTTTCTTT.

This chain joins TRBV7-9 and TRBJ2-1; D perhaps matches TRBD2 (6 bases). Trimming removed 6 bases at V and 14 bases at J, with 14 bases between. The germline V gene has CDR1 SEHNR and CDR2 FQNEAQ (reference sequence). The CDR3 extends over 11 amino acids. CDR3 sequence (DNA): TGTGCCAGCAGTCCCGGGGTAGCGGAGTTCTTC. This gives the protein CASSPGVAEFF. The full variable domain, rest sourced from reference TRBV7-9 and TRBJ2-1, is DTGVSQNPRHKITKRGQNVTFRCDPISEHNRLYWYRQTLGQGPEFLTYFQNEAQLEKSRLLSDRFSAERPKGSFSTLEIQRTEQGDSAMYLCASSPGVAEFFGPGTRLTVL.

This clonotype was seen more than once but under ten times. The gene calls are TRBV2 and TRBJ1-5; 7 positions match TRBD1. The CDR3 is 15 amino acids. Looked up from germline, CDR1 is SNHLY and CDR2 is FYNNEI. V lost 7 bases and J lost 11; bases outside the gene matches: 17. This CDR3 reads CASTQGGGVRWAQHF. In DNA form, the CDR3 reads TGTGCCAGCACCCAGGGGGGAGGGGTACGGTGGGCCCAGCATTTT.

The CDR3 spells CASRGLGSEAFF. The CDR3 DNA reads as TGCGCCAGCAGGGGGTTGGGCAGTGAAGCTTTCTTT. V and J are TRBV10-2 and TRBJ1-1, with no clear D. Per the germline V gene, CDR1 is WSHSY and CDR2 is SAAADI. V dropped 6 bases and J dropped 7 bases, with 12 bases sitting between them. The length of the CDR3 is 12 residues.